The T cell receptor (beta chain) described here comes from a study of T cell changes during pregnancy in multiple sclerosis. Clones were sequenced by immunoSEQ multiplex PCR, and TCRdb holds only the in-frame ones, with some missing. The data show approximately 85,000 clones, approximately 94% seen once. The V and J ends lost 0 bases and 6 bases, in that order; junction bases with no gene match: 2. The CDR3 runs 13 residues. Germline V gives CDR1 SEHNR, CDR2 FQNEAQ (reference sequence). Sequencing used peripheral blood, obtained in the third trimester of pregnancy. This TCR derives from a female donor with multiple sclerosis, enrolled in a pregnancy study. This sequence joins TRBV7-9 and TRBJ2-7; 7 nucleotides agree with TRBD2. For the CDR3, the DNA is TGTGCCAGCAGCTTAGCGGGAGGGCGCGAGCAGTACTTC. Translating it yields CASSLAGGREQYF.